These 31 T cell receptor beta chains were sequenced from one sample in a study of shared clonotypes between healthy human individuals. Assay used: immunoSEQ multiplex PCR; TCRdb lists only in-frame clones, some missing. The sample lists 650,000 to 800,000 clones; 72% were seen once. The source material was memory CD4+ T cells sorted from blood. Noted subset: CD45RA-negative fraction. The receptors were sampled from a woman aged 30 to 39 in good health.

The table lists this clone with a few counts. V usage is TRBV7-2 and J usage is TRBJ2-7; D may be TRBD1 (6 bases). Germline V gives CDR1 SGHTA, CDR2 FQGNSA. This CDR3 has 15 amino acids. The ends were cut back, 0 bases at V and 3 bases at J, with 12 bases in the middle. For the CDR3, the DNA is TGTGCCAGCAGCTTAGCTCGGACAGAAGTCTACGAGCAGTACTTC. Translation: CASSLARTEVYEQYF.

This rearrangement joins TRBV28 to TRBJ2-1; 7 bases align to TRBD2. The CDR3 runs to 18 residues. CDR1 is MDHEN and CDR2 is SYDVKM in the germline V gene. After removal of 6 bases from V and 2 bases from J, the junction contained 16 bases not matched to a gene. The CDR3 loop reads CASRSSKWLAATYNEQFF. The CDR3 DNA reads TGTGCCAGCAGGTCGTCTAAGTGGCTAGCGGCAACCTACAATGAGCAGTTCTTC.

The chain links TRBV6-5 to TRBJ1-5; 9 positions agree with TRBD1. CDR1 is MNHEY, CDR2 SVGAGI, per germline. The V segment lost 6 bases and the J segment 7 bases; nucleotides outside the gene matches: 7. The CDR3 is made up of 14 amino acids. In DNA form, the CDR3 reads TGTGCCAGCAGACTCCGACAGGGGGTGCAGCCCCAGCATTTT. Amino acids: CASRLRQGVQPQHF.

V usage is TRBV25-1 and J usage is TRBJ1-5; D not certain. This CDR3 spans 14 amino acids. Germline V gene lookup returns CDR1 MGHDK and CDR2 SYGVNS. Trimming took 2 bases from V and 6 from J, leaving 11 bases between them. CDR3 amino acids: CASSESTASQPQHF. DNA for the CDR3: TGTGCCAGCAGTGAAAGCACAGCCTCTCAGCCCCAGCATTTT.

CDR3 DNA sequence: TGTGCCTGGACTAGCGCAAGACACGAGTACTTC. Translating gives CAWTSARHEYF. The rearrangement joins TRBV30 to TRBJ2-5; TRBD2 might be the D (6 bases). The CDR3 has 11 residues. V was trimmed by 4 bases and J by 12 bases, leaving 15 bases between them. Germline assignment: CDR1 GTSNPN and CDR2 SVGIG (reference sequence).

This clone has a handful of counts. The J gene is TRBJ2-3, the V gene TRBV7-6, with D maybe TRBD2 (6 bases). Looked up from germline, CDR1 is SGHVS and CDR2 is FNYEAQ. The V and J ends lost 2 bases and 1 base respectively, with 10 bases between them. This CDR3 has 15 amino acids. This chain's CDR3 is CASSLKLAGTDTQYF. Here the CDR3 DNA reads TGTGCCAGCAGCTTAAAACTAGCTGGCACAGATACGCAGTATTTT.

CDR3 region: CATLRAETSTSGDTQYF. The CDR3 nucleotides are TGTGCCACCTTGAGAGCGGAGACTAGCACTTCTGGGGATACGCAGTATTTT. V is TRBV15 and J is TRBJ2-3, with 7 positions matching TRBD2. The V gene's germline CDR1 is LNHNV and CDR2 YYDKDF (reference sequence). This CDR3 comprises 17 residues. The V gene end was trimmed by 8 bases and the J gene end by 6 bases; junction bases not matched to a gene: 20.

The gene calls are TRBV18 and TRBJ1-5; weak D call: TRBD1 (5 bases). Germline V gene lookup returns CDR1 KGHSH and CDR2 LQKENI. Between the trimmed V and J ends, which lost 3 bases and 1 base, there was a span of 10 bases. The CDR3 has 15 residues. In nucleotides, the CDR3 is TGTGCCAGCTCACCGAACCGGGACAGCAATCAGCCCCAGCATTTT. Translated: CASSPNRDSNQPQHF.

This clone was seen only a few times. The V and J genes are TRBV6-1 and TRBJ2-7; the D gene could be TRBD1 or TRBD2 (5 bases each). Germline CDR1 MNHNS, CDR2 SASEGT. The CDR3 runs to 15 residues. Trimming left V 6 bases short and J 0 bases short, with 15 bases between. The CDR3 nucleotides are TGTGCCAGCAGGGGGGAACGCGATGGCTCCTACGAGCAGTACTTC. It yields the protein CASRGERDGSYEQYF.

The V call is TRBV28, the J call TRBJ1-1, with no clear D. CDR3 length: 13 amino acids. Per the germline V gene, CDR1 is MDHEN and CDR2 is SYDVKM. The V gene lost 5 bases and the J gene lost 4 bases, with 11 bases spanning the gap. CDR3 region: CASSPPGFTEAFF. In nucleotides, the CDR3 is TGTGCCAGCAGTCCGCCGGGGTTCACTGAAGCTTTCTTT.

The rearrangement links TRBV7-9 to TRBJ2-1, with 8 positions matching TRBD2. This CDR3 contains 18 residues. J was trimmed by 9 bases and V by 1 base; bases with no gene match: 17. Germline V gives CDR1 SEHNR, CDR2 FQNEAQ (reference sequence). CDR3 amino acids: CASSLVVVPGGPSGEQFF. For the CDR3, the DNA is TGTGCCAGCAGCTTAGTAGTCGTCCCGGGAGGGCCCTCCGGTGAGCAGTTCTTC.

The chain links TRBV28 to TRBJ2-7; 9 bases fit TRBD1. The V gene's germline CDR1 is MDHEN and CDR2 SYDVKM. CDR3 size: 15 residues. The trim removed 7 bases at V and 5 bases at J, leaving 12 bases unmatched. The CDR3 reads CASKRDRVTSDEQYF. The CDR3 coding sequence is TGTGCCAGCAAACGGGACAGGGTTACTTCGGACGAGCAGTACTTC.

The V gene is TRBV7-2, the J gene TRBJ2-1; TRBD2 might be the D (6 bases). The CDR3 is 16 amino acids. Germline lookup yields CDR1 SGHTA and CDR2 FQGNSA. Trimming took 5 bases from V and 7 from J, leaving 21 bases between them. The CDR3 DNA is TGTGCCAGCAGCCCCCGAGGGAGCGGGCTTAAAAATGAGCAGTTCTTC. Translating it yields CASSPRGSGLKNEQFF.

The J gene is TRBJ1-1, the V gene TRBV10-2; no clear D gene. The V and J ends lost 2 bases and 4 bases respectively, with 11 bases between them. The CDR3 length is 14 residues. Germline loops: CDR1 WSHSY, CDR2 SAAADI. The CDR3 DNA reads TGCGCCAGCAGTGAGAGGTCCGTGGGCACTGAAGCTTTCTTT. It translates to CASSERSVGTEAFF.

The CDR3 protein is CASSQAGVGTYEQYF. CDR3 coding DNA: TGTGCCAGCAGTCAAGCGGGAGTCGGGACCTACGAGCAGTACTTC. The J gene is TRBJ2-7, the V gene TRBV28; 8 bases align to TRBD2. The CDR3 is made up of 15 amino acids. Per germline, CDR1 MDHEN and CDR2 SYDVKM. J was trimmed by 2 bases and V by 5 bases; bases with no gene match: 8.

The chain uses TRBV29-1 and TRBJ1-1; TRBD1 agrees at 9 bases. Germline V gene lookup returns CDR1 SQVTM and CDR2 ANQGSEA. The V gene end was trimmed by 7 bases and the J gene end by 4 bases; junction bases not matched to a gene: 16. The CDR3 has 16 residues. CDR3 sequence: CSAKRGQGKPGTEAFF. The CDR3 nucleotides are TGCAGCGCCAAGCGAGGACAGGGGAAGCCGGGCACTGAAGCTTTCTTT.

The table lists this clone with a few counts. The V and J genes are TRBV19 and TRBJ2-4, with D maybe TRBD2 (5 bases). This CDR3 region has 13 residues. CDR1 and CDR2 from the germline V gene are LNHDA and SQIVND (reference sequence). The V gene lost 7 bases and the J gene lost 7 bases, with 14 bases spanning the gap. The CDR3 reads CASTRGPGNIQYF. The CDR3 coding sequence is TGTGCCAGTACCCGAGGGCCGGGGAACATTCAGTACTTC.

The chain couples TRBV4-2 to TRBJ1-1, with D uncertain. Germline CDR1 is LGHNA and CDR2 is YNFKEQ. Between the trimmed V and J ends, which lost 2 bases and 7 bases, there was a span of 14 bases. The CDR3 runs to 14 residues. The CDR3 DNA reads TGTGCCAGCAGCCAAATGATGGTGGCAGGTGAAGCTTTCTTT. It yields the protein CASSQMMVAGEAFF.

This clone occurred many times. Other DNA variants within this sample encode the same CDR3. The chain recombines TRBV19 with TRBJ2-7; 10 bases agree with TRBD2. The CDR3 runs 13 residues. The V and J ends lost 8 bases and 3 bases, in that order; junction bases with no gene match: 4. Germline CDR1 is LNHDA and CDR2 is SQIVND (reference sequence). The CDR3 here is CASGASGSYEQYF. DNA of the CDR3: TGTGCCAGTGGGGCTAGCGGGAGCTACGAGCAGTACTTC. Combining the CDR3 with reference TRBV19 and TRBJ2-7 gives the whole variable domain DGGITQSPKYLFRKEGQNVTLSCEQNLNHDAMYWYRQDPGQGLRLIYYSQIVNDFQKGDIAEGYSVSREKKESFPLTVTSAQKNPTAFYLCASGASGSYEQYFGPGTRLTVT.

There are a few counts of this clone. CDR3 sequence (DNA): TGTGCCAGCAGTTTGGTCAGGGATGGCAATCAGCCCCAGCATTTT. It specifies CASSLVRDGNQPQHF. The chain carries TRBV27 and TRBJ1-5; TRBD1 might be the D (5 bases). CDR1 is MNHEY and CDR2 is SMNVEV in the germline V gene (reference sequence). The CDR3 spans 15 residues. Trimming took 3 bases from V and 2 from J, leaving 11 bases between them.

The chain couples TRBV10-2 to TRBJ1-5, with 8 positions matching TRBD1. Germline CDR1 reads WSHSY; CDR2 reads SAAADI. CDR3 length: 14 amino acids. V was pared by 4 bases and J by 4 bases, with 3 bases of the junction left unmatched. CDR3 bases: TGCGCCAGCAGTGGACAGGGGAATAATCAGCCCCAGCATTTT. Translated, it gives CASSGQGNNQPQHF.

This clone was detected only a few times. V gene TRBV2 combines with J gene TRBJ2-6, with D unresolved. From germline, CDR1 is SNHLY and CDR2 FYNNEI. The CDR3 has 16 residues. Deletions cut 3 bases from V and 0 bases from J, with 9 bases between. The CDR3 DNA is TGTGCCAGCAGTGACTCAGGCGCCTCTGGGGCCAACGTCCTGACTTTC. This codes for CASSDSGASGANVLTF. The whole variable domain, remainder taken from reference TRBV2 and TRBJ2-6, is EPEVTQTPSHQVTQMGQEVILRCVPISNHLYFYWYRQILGQKVEFLVSFYNNEISEKSEIFDDQFSVERPDGSNFTLKIRSTKLEDSAMYFCASSDSGASGANVLTFGAGSRLTVL.

This rearrangement joins TRBV10-2 to TRBJ1-1, with D perhaps matching TRBD1 (5 bases). Trimming took 8 bases from V and 4 from J, leaving 11 bases between them. The length of the CDR3 is 12 residues. Per germline, CDR1 WSHSY and CDR2 SAAADI. DNA for the CDR3: TGCGCCAGCCATCCCGGGGCCACTGAAGCTTTCTTT. This translates into CASHPGATEAFF.

The chain combines TRBV5-4 with TRBJ2-7; TRBD2 agrees at 8 bases. Germline CDR1 and CDR2: SGHNT and YYREEE (reference sequence). The CDR3 covers 14 residues. Trimming at V came to 5 bases and at J to 2 bases, leaving 6 bases not matched to a gene. For the CDR3, the DNA is TGTGCCAGCAGTAAGGCCGGGGGGGCCTACGAGCAGTACTTC. Translation gives CASSKAGGAYEQYF.

Turning to this clone: Germline and junction disagree at one end, which may indicate a read error. The chain couples TRBV28 to TRBJ1-5; D gene uncertain. CDR1 MDHEN and CDR2 SYDVKM come from the germline V gene. The CDR3 has 15 residues. CDR3 nucleotide sequence: TGTGCCAGCAGAAGAATAGGACCGGGCAACCAGCCCCAGCATTTT. Protein product: CASRRIGPGNQPQHF.

The chain carries TRBV25-1 and TRBJ1-2; D remains ambiguous. The CDR3 totals 13 residues. Germline V gene lookup returns CDR1 MGHDK and CDR2 SYGVNS. The germline V and J ends were trimmed by 1 base and 1 base, with 4 bases remaining between them. CDR3 nucleotides: TGTGCCAGCAGTGAATTAATTAACTATGGCTACACCTTC. The encoded protein is CASSELINYGYTF.

This clone was seen ten or more times. The chain couples TRBV6-1 to TRBJ1-5; D remains unclear. Trimming removed 5 bases at V and 6 bases at J, with 5 bases between. CDR3 length: 11 amino acids. Germline V gives CDR1 MNHNS, CDR2 SASEGT. CDR3 sequence: CASSSGQPQHF. The CDR3 DNA is TGTGCCAGCAGTTCCGGTCAGCCCCAGCATTTT.

Worth noting for this clone: Additional DNA sequences in this sample encode the identical CDR3. The chain joins TRBV19 to TRBJ2-1; perhaps TRBD2 as D (5 bases). Germline CDR1 LNHDA, CDR2 SQIVND (reference sequence). This CDR3 is 13 amino acids long. Trimming cost V 3 bases and J 6 bases, with 9 bases left between them. CDR3 amino acids: CASSIPGVNEQFF. The CDR3 region has the DNA TGTGCCAGTAGTATTCCCGGGGTCAATGAGCAGTTCTTC.

The CDR3 DNA reads TGTGCCAGCAGAAGAGGGGAGGCGAGCAATCAGCCCCAGCATTTT. Translating gives CASRRGEASNQPQHF. J is TRBJ1-5 and V is TRBV6-6; D possibly corresponds to TRBD1 (5 bases). The CDR3 totals 15 residues. Germline V gives CDR1 MNHNY, CDR2 SVGAGI (reference sequence). Trimming shortened V by 6 bases and J by 1 base, and 13 bases separated the two germline ends.

The J gene is TRBJ1-5, the V gene TRBV2; 7 bases fit TRBD1. The germline V gene has CDR1 SNHLY and CDR2 FYNNEI. The ends lost 6 bases at V and 3 bases at J; junction bases unmatched: 5. The length of the CDR3 is 14 residues. The CDR3 DNA is TGTGCCAGCAGGGTGACAGGGACCAATCAGCCCCAGCATTTT. Protein: CASRVTGTNQPQHF.

This clone showed up many times. V usage is TRBV19 and J usage is TRBJ2-6; D not resolved. The germline CDR1 and CDR2 sequences are LNHDA and SQIVND (reference sequence). This CDR3 comprises 13 residues. Trimming left V 6 bases short and J 2 bases short, with 5 bases between. In DNA form, the CDR3 reads TGTGCCAGTAGCCCCACTGGGGCCAACGTCCTGACTTTC. Amino acid sequence: CASSPTGANVLTF.